This T cell receptor (beta chain) was found in a study of blood T cells in healthy people across ages. Next came a second PCR, run for roughly 6 to 11 cycles, which used a sample-barcoded 5' primer along with a J-beta primer mix. Each CDR3 protein is one row after TCRdb ran MiXCR on the 5' RACE reads. This table holds about 970,000 distinct CDR3 sequences, just over 50% found once. Turning to this clonotype: A read error may produce the germline difference seen at one junction end.

CDR3 length equals 12 residues. Germline V gene sequence: CDR1 SEHNR, CDR2 FQNEAQ (reference sequence). This clonotype was obtained from a woman aged 60-75 years in good health. Sequenced material: blood. J is TRBJ2-7 and V is TRBV7-9; D is unclear. CDR3 loop: CASSLDPYERYF. The CDR3 DNA sequence: TGTGCCAGCAGCTTAGATCCGTACGAGCGGTACTTC.